Listed below are T cell receptor beta chains from one sample, sequenced in a study of CD8 T cells in ankylosing spondylitis. One entry per CDR3 protein, called by TCRdb with MiXCR from the 5' RACE reads. The sample consists of 350,000 or so distinct CDR3 sequences, roughly 15% of them appearing once. Sequences were obtained from blood, either unsorted or a sorted T cell fraction (not recorded which). The receptors come from a male donor with ankylosing spondylitis or in good health (not recorded which). Both conserved end residues are part of each CDR3. D genes are given only for firm matches. A clone size is listed for some rows: how often the clone was seen (once, few, many), or a class if it is expanded.

TRBV29-1	-	TRBJ1-5	-	TGCAGCGTTGGGGTCGGGGGGGACGACCAGCCCCAGCATTTT	CSVGVGGDDQPQHF
TRBV3-1	few	TRBJ1-5	-	TGTGCCAGCAGCCTCCCCGGAGAGCCCCAGCATTTT	CASSLPGEPQHF
TRBV2	-	TRBJ2-7	TRBD1	TGTGCCAGCAGTGAGGGGTCGGGACAGGTTCACGAGCAGTACTTC	CASSEGSGQVHEQYF
TRBV10-3	few	TRBJ1-1	TRBD1	TGTGCCACGGGGACAGGGCCGAACACTGAAGCTTTCTTT	CATGTGPNTEAFF
TRBV5-1	-	TRBJ2-2	TRBD1	TGCGCCAGCAGCTCGGGTCAGGGGGCAAGGACCGGGGAGCTGTTTTTT	CASSSGQGARTGELFF
TRBV12-3/TRBV12-4	-	TRBJ2-5	TRBD2	TGTGCCACCTCGACTAGCACCCCGGGGTCCCAGTACTTC	CATSTSTPGSQYF
TRBV20-1	few	TRBJ2-1	TRBD2	TGCAGTGCTTCTCCAGGGACTATCCATGAGCAGTTCTTC	CSASPGTIHEQFF
TRBV12-3/TRBV12-4	few	TRBJ2-2	-	TGTGCCAGCAGTTTATCCACTCGGACCGGGGAGCTGTTTTTT	CASSLSTRTGELFF
TRBV25-1	-	TRBJ2-1	TRBD1	TGTGCCAGCACCCTAAGCCAGGGGGCGCAAAATGAGCAGTTCTTC	CASTLSQGAQNEQFF
TRBV18	-	TRBJ2-5	-	TGTGCCAGCTCTGGCCAGGGAGAGACCCAGTACTTC	CASSGQGETQYF
TRBV12-3/TRBV12-4	-	TRBJ1-1	TRBD1	TGTGCCAGCAGTGGCGCGGACAGGGCCGAAGCTTTCTTT	CASSGADRAEAFF
TRBV4-1	few	TRBJ2-7	TRBD1	TGCGCCAGCAGCCAACCTCGACAGGGCAGCTCCTACGAGCAGTACTTC	CASSQPRQGSSYEQYF
TRBV2	-	TRBJ2-5	TRBD2	TGTGCCAGCAGCCGACTAGCCGGGGAGACCCAGTACTTC	CASSRLAGETQYF
TRBV20-1	-	TRBJ2-2	TRBD1	TGCAGTGCTGGAGCCGGGACAGACACCGGGGAGCTGTTTTTT	CSAGAGTDTGELFF
TRBV6-5	-	TRBJ2-6	-	TGTGCCAGCAGTTACTCGACCGTCAGCTCTGGGGCCAACGTCCTGACTTTC	CASSYSTVSSGANVLTF
TRBV12-3/TRBV12-4	many	TRBJ1-5	-	TGTGCCAGCAGTCGCGATTTGGGACCGTCGCCCCAGCATTTT	CASSRDLGPSPQHF